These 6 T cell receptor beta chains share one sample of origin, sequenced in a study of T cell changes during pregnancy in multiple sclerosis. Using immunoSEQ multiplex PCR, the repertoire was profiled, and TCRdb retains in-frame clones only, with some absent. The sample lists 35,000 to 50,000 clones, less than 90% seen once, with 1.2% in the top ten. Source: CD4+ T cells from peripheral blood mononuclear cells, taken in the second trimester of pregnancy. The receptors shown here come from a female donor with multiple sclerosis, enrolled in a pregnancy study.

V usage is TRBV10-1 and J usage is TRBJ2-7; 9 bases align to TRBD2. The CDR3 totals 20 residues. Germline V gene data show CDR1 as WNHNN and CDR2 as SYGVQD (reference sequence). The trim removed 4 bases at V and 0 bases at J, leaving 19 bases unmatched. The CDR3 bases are TGCGCCAGCAGTGCGTCCCGTAAAGGGCGTACTAGCGGGCCCTCCTACGAGCAGTACTTC. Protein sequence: CASSASRKGRTSGPSYEQYF.

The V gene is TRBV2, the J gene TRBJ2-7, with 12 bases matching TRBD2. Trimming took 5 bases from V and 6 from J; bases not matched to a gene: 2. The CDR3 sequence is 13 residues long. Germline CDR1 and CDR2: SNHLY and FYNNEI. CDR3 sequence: CASSLTSGSEQYF. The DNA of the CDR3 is TGTGCCAGCAGTTTGACTAGCGGGAGCGAGCAGTACTTC. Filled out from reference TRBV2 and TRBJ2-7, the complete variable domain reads EPEVTQTPSHQVTQMGQEVILRCVPISNHLYFYWYRQILGQKVEFLVSFYNNEISEKSEIFDDQFSVERPDGSNFTLKIRSTKLEDSAMYFCASSLTSGSEQYFGPGTRLTVT.

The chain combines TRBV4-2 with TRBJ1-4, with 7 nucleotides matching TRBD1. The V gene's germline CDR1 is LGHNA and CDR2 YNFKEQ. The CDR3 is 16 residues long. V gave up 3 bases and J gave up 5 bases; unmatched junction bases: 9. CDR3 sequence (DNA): TGTGCCAGCAGCCAGGACCTGAACAGGGGAAATGAAAAACTGTTTTTT. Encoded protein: CASSQDLNRGNEKLFF.

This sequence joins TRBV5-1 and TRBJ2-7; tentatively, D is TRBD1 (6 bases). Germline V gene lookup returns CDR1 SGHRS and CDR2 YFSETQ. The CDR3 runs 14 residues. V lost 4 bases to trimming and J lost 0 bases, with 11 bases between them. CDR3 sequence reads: CASSTGTISYEQYF. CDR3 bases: TGCGCCAGCAGCACCGGGACAATCTCCTACGAGCAGTACTTC.

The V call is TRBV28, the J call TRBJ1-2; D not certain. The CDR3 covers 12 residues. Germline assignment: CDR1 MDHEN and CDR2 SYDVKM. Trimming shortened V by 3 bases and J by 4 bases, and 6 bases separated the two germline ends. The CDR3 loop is CASSFQRYGYTF. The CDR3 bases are TGTGCCAGCAGTTTTCAGCGCTATGGCTACACCTTC.

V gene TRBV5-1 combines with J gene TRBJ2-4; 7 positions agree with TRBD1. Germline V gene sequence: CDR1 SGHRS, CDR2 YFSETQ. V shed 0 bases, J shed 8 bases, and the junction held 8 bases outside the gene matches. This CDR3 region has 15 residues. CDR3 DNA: TGCGCCAGCAGCTTGGCCGCAGGGGGAGTCGACATTCAGTACTTC. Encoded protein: CASSLAAGGVDIQYF.